These 21 T cell receptor beta chains were sequenced from one sample in a study of CD8 T cells in Susac syndrome. With random hexamers, roughly 0.5 to 1 ug RNA was reverse transcribed. TCRdb passed the immunoSEQ multiplex PCR reads through MiXCR, listing each CDR3 protein once. The sample yields roughly 150,000 distinct CDR3 sequences, 94% seen once. Material: CD8+ T cells from PBMCs. Receptors were obtained from a human donor with multiple sclerosis.

The chain carries TRBV9 and TRBJ1-1; possible D gene TRBD1, 6 bases. CDR3 size: 14 residues. Germline assignment: CDR1 SGDLS and CDR2 YYNGEE. V lost 0 bases and J 4 bases, leaving 10 bases between the germline ends. The chain's CDR3 is CASSVEGVGTEAFF. CDR3 coding DNA: TGTGCCAGCAGCGTAGAGGGGGTCGGCACTGAAGCTTTCTTT.

This chain links TRBV29-1 with TRBJ1-2; D uncertain. The CDR3 covers 12 residues. CDR1 SQVTM and CDR2 ANQGSEA come from the germline V gene. V lost 6 bases and J lost 8, with 16 bases in between. CDR3 region: CSVLGPTEGYTF. The CDR3 region has the DNA TGCAGCGTCCTAGGCCCGACGGAAGGCTACACCTTC.

J is TRBJ2-5 and V is TRBV13; 10 nucleotides align to TRBD2. CDR1 is PRHDT and CDR2 is FYEKMQ in the germline V gene (reference sequence). This CDR3 region has 16 residues. With V trimmed by 4 bases and J by 1 base, 6 bases remained unmatched. CDR3 residues: CASSSKLAGFQETQYF. In DNA, the CDR3 is TGTGCCAGCAGCTCTAAACTAGCGGGGTTCCAAGAGACCCAGTACTTC.

The V and J genes are TRBV20-1 and TRBJ2-7, with 8 bases aligning to TRBD2. Trimming removed 0 bases from V and 4 bases from J; junction bases left unmatched: 14. CDR1 is DFQATT, CDR2 SNEGSKA, per germline (reference sequence). The CDR3 is 17 residues long. CDR3: CSARDQFSGGEPYEQYF. The DNA of the CDR3 is TGCAGTGCTAGAGATCAATTCAGCGGGGGCGAACCTTACGAGCAGTACTTC.

V usage is TRBV5-4 and J usage is TRBJ1-2; perhaps TRBD1 as D (5 bases). CDR1 SGHNT and CDR2 YYREEE come from the germline V gene (reference sequence). V was clipped by 1 base and J by 6 bases, with 13 bases between them. The CDR3 runs 14 residues. The CDR3 loop is CASSLRGRAHGYTF. The CDR3 DNA sequence: TGTGCCAGCAGCTTGAGGGGTAGAGCACATGGCTACACCTTC. Using reference TRBV5-4 and TRBJ1-2 for the parts outside the CDR3, the full variable domain is ETGVTQSPTHLIKTRGQQVTLRCSSQSGHNTVSWYQQALGQGPQFIFQYYREEENGRGNFPPRFSGLQFPNYSSELNVNALELDDSALYLCASSLRGRAHGYTFGSGTRLTVV.

This clonotype was seen just once. The chain has TRBV3-1 and TRBJ2-1, with 9 bases matching TRBD1. The trim removed 3 bases at V and 10 bases at J, leaving 7 bases unmatched. The CDR3 length is 14 residues. Germline assignment: CDR1 LGHDT and CDR2 YNNKEL (reference sequence). As DNA, the CDR3 is TGTGCCAGCAGCCACGGGGACAGGGACGACGAGCAGTTCTTC. Translated: CASSHGDRDDEQFF.

The CDR3: CASSQDGGGATGANVLTF. The CDR3 nucleotides are TGTGCCAGCAGCCAAGACGGGGGGGGCGCGACTGGGGCCAACGTCCTGACTTTC. V usage is TRBV3-1 and J usage is TRBJ2-6, with 8 bases aligning to TRBD2. Germline V CDR1 and CDR2: LGHDT, YNNKEL (reference sequence). The CDR3 extends over 18 amino acids. Trimming cost V 0 bases and J 2 bases; bases outside gene matches: 6.

The genes are TRBV5-1 and TRBJ2-3; tentative D call: TRBD1 (5 bases). Germline V lookup: CDR1 SGHRS, CDR2 YFSETQ. Trimming pared 2 bases from V and 2 bases from J, leaving 12 bases between. There are 15 residues in the CDR3. The CDR3 DNA sequence: TGCGCCAGCAGCTTCCTGGGGCGGAACACAGATACGCAGTATTTT. It codes for CASSFLGRNTDTQYF. Looking up the rest from reference TRBV5-1 and TRBJ2-3 gives the full variable domain: KAGVTQTPRYLIKTRGQQVTLSCSPISGHRSVSWYQQTPGQGLQFLFEYFSETQRNKGNFPGRFSGRQFSNSRSEMNVSTLELGDSALYLCASSFLGRNTDTQYFGPGTRLTVL.

The V call is TRBV11-2, the J call TRBJ1-2; TRBD1 is a possible D gene (6 bases). Trimming left V 3 bases short and J 4 bases short, with 12 bases between. The CDR3 sequence is 14 residues long. The germline V gene has CDR1 SGHAT and CDR2 FQNNGV. The DNA for the CDR3 is TGTGCCAGCAGCTTCGGGGGCGGAGGCTATGGCTACACCTTC. Protein product: CASSFGGGGYGYTF.

This sequence joins TRBV29-1 and TRBJ1-1, with TRBD1 identical over 9 bases. The J segment lost 1 base and the V segment lost 5 bases, leaving 2 bases of the junction unmatched. Per the germline V gene, CDR1 is SQVTM and CDR2 is ANQGSEA. This CDR3 is 13 amino acids long. CDR3 loop: CSVRTGENTEAFF. The CDR3 DNA is TGCAGCGTTAGGACAGGGGAGAACACTGAAGCTTTCTTT.

The V gene is TRBV19, the J gene TRBJ1-1; no clear D. Germline CDR1 and CDR2: LNHDA and SQIVND (reference sequence). This CDR3 has 14 amino acids. V lost 7 bases, J lost 3 bases, and 15 bases lay in between. The chain's CDR3 is CASTPRRRDTEAFF. In DNA, the CDR3 is TGTGCCAGTACCCCCCGGAGGAGAGACACTGAAGCTTTCTTT.

The chain has TRBV5-6 and TRBJ1-6; D might be TRBD1 (6 bases). From germline, CDR1 is SGHDT and CDR2 YYEEEE. This CDR3 spans 14 amino acids. V lost 1 base and J lost 10, with 12 bases in between. CDR3 bases: TGTGCCAGCAGCTTGTACGGGGGCGCATCACCCCTCCACTTT. The encoded protein is CASSLYGGASPLHF. The complete variable domain, with remaining parts taken from reference TRBV5-6 and TRBJ1-6, reads DAGVTQSPTHLIKTRGQQVTLRCSPKSGHDTVSWYQQALGQGPQFIFQYYEEEERQRGNFPDRFSGHQFPNYSSELNVNALLLGDSALYLCASSLYGGASPLHFGNGTRLTVT.

The V gene is TRBV3-1, the J gene TRBJ2-3, with D possibly being TRBD2 (5 bases). V lost 4 bases to trimming and J lost 1 base, with 12 bases between them. The CDR3 length is 15 residues. Germline values: CDR1 LGHDT, CDR2 YNNKEL (reference sequence). This CDR3 is CASSPRTGGTDTQYF. In DNA form, the CDR3 reads TGTGCCAGCAGCCCACGGACCGGGGGCACAGATACGCAGTATTTT.

This chain uses TRBV9 with TRBJ2-1; TRBD1 is a possible D gene (5 bases). The germline V and J ends were trimmed by 0 bases and 9 bases, with 10 bases remaining between them. The CDR3 has 13 residues. CDR1 is SGDLS and CDR2 is YYNGEE in the germline V gene. DNA of the CDR3: TGTGCCAGCAGCGTAGAGGGTACAGGTGAGCAGTTCTTC. Translation: CASSVEGTGEQFF.

The genes are TRBV20-1 and TRBJ2-2; no clear D. Germline V CDR1 and CDR2: DFQATT, SNEGSKA (reference sequence). CDR3 length: 11 amino acids. The CDR3 DNA reads TGCGGCGCGGAGTACACCGGGGAGCTGTTTTTT. Its protein product is CGAEYTGELFF.

The rearrangement links TRBV29-1 to TRBJ2-1; 12 bases are a match to TRBD1. In germline, CDR1 is SQVTM, CDR2 ANQGSEA. J was trimmed by 8 bases and V by 7 bases; bases with no gene match: 9. CDR3 length: 14 residues. The CDR3 loop reads CSASRDRGRDEQFF. CDR3 nucleotide sequence: TGCAGCGCCAGCAGGGACAGGGGGCGAGATGAGCAGTTCTTC.

CDR3 bases: TGTGCCAGCAGTTCCCGGGACACTAATCGGTACTTC. The encoded protein is CASSSRDTNRYF. The gene calls are TRBV12-3 or TRBV12-4 and TRBJ2-7; possible D gene TRBD1, 6 bases. V lost 4 bases and J 12 bases, leaving 16 bases between the germline ends. This CDR3 comprises 12 residues.

DNA for the CDR3: TGCAGTGCTCCGAGGGGGGAGATAGATACGCAGTATTTT. Its protein product is CSAPRGEIDTQYF. The chain has TRBV20-1 and TRBJ2-3, with D tentatively TRBD1 or TRBD2 (6 bases each). Germline V gives CDR1 DFQATT, CDR2 SNEGSKA (reference sequence). This CDR3 region has 13 residues. V was trimmed by 5 bases and J by 5 bases, leaving 14 bases between them.

The CDR3 sequence is CSARDPIYGGPEINQPQHF. The DNA of the CDR3 is TGCAGTGCTAGAGATCCCATTTATGGGGGGCCCGAAATCAATCAGCCCCAGCATTTT. This chain links TRBV20-1 with TRBJ1-5; possible D gene TRBD1, 6 bases. Trimming left V 0 bases short and J 3 bases short, with 24 bases between. The CDR3 is made up of 19 amino acids. CDR1 and CDR2 from the germline V gene are DFQATT and SNEGSKA (reference sequence).

The chain combines TRBV7-2 with TRBJ2-5; D is uncertain. The CDR3 runs 14 residues. The V gene lost 1 base and the J gene lost 1 base, with 7 bases spanning the gap. The germline V gene encodes CDR1 SGHTA and CDR2 FQGNSA. Here the CDR3 reads CASSLVPGQETQYF. The CDR3 DNA is TGTGCCAGCAGCTTAGTTCCAGGCCAAGAGACCCAGTACTTC.

V usage is TRBV30 and J usage is TRBJ1-1; 7 bases are shared with TRBD1. J gave up 0 bases and V 5 bases, and 6 bases lay outside the gene matches. CDR1 and CDR2 (germline): GTSNPN, SVGIG (reference sequence). The CDR3 is made up of 14 amino acids. The CDR3 spells CAWDRVGMNTEAFF. The CDR3 nucleotides are TGTGCCTGGGACAGGGTGGGGATGAACACTGAAGCTTTCTTT.